This paragraph reports one TCR beta chain. Its antigen remains unknown. This sample was taken from a study of vaccination effects on CD4 cells after COVID-19. Sequencing used immunoSEQ multiplex PCR; TCRdb keeps in-frame clones, though not all of them. Among 37,000 or so clones, 66% were seen once, and the ten largest hold about 15%. Findings and caveats of the study: Late in the post-vaccination period, infection-induced and vaccine-induced clones underwent marked clonal contraction. Healthy vaccinees showed cross-reactivity with common cold coronaviruses in only 1 of 255 vaccine-induced clones.

Pools of viral peptides were used by the ViraFEST assay to expand antigen-specific CD4+ T cells ahead of sequencing. Researchers isolated CD4+ T cells once approximately ten days of culture had elapsed. Having tested negative for nucleocapsid antibodies, the vaccine recipients showed no prior SARS-CoV-2 infection. Approximately 1.9 million PBMC per well were cultured with 10 IU/ml IL-2 and approximately 10 ug/ml peptides. Cells had half their medium changed to IL-2 medium on days 3 and 7. Germline CDR1 and CDR2: SGHNT and YENEEA. V was pared by 5 bases and J by 4 bases, with 22 bases between. The length of the CDR3 is 17 residues.

The starting material was CD4+ T cells from PBMCs cultured with HCoV-OC43 spike peptides, obtained before COVID-19 vaccination. Subset given: HCoV-OC43 spike overlapping peptide pool stimulation. This sequence was found in a human donor who received a COVID-19 vaccine. The rearrangement uses TRBV11-3 and TRBJ2-3; D possibly corresponds to TRBD1 (7 bases). The CDR3 loop is CASSRTTRETGPDTQYF. The CDR3 DNA sequence: TGTGCCAGCAGCCGAACAACCCGGGAGACAGGGCCAGATACGCAGTATTTT. The variable domain in full, completed from reference TRBV11-3 and TRBJ2-3, reads EAGVVQSPRYKIIEKKQPVAFWCNPISGHNTLYWYLQNLGQGPELLIRYENEEAVDDSQLPKDRFSAERLKGVDSTLKIQPAELGDSAVYLCASSRTTRETGPDTQYFGPGTRLTVL.